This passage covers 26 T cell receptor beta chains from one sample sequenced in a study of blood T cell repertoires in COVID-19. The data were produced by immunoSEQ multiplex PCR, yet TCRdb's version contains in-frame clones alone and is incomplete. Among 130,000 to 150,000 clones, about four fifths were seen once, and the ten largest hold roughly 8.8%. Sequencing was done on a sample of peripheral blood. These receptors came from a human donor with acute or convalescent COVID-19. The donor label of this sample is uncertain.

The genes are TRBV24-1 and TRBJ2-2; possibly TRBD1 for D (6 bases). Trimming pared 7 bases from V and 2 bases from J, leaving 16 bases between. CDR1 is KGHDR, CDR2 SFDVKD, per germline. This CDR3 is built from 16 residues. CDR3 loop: CATSKGETGNTGELFF. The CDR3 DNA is TGTGCCACCAGCAAGGGTGAGACAGGAAACACCGGGGAGCTGTTTTTT.

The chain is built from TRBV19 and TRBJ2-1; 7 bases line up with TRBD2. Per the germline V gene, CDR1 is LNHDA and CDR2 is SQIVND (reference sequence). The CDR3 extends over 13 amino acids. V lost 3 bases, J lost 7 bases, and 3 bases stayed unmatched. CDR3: CASSIHGGNEQFF. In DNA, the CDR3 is TGTGCCAGTAGTATCCACGGGGGGAATGAGCAGTTCTTC.

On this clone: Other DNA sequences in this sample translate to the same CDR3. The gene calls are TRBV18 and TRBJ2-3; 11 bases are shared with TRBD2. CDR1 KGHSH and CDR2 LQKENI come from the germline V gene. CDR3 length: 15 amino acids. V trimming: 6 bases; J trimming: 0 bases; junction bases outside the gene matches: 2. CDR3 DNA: TGTGCCAGCTCTCCTAGCGGGGGGAGCACAGATACGCAGTATTTT. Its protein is CASSPSGGSTDTQYF.

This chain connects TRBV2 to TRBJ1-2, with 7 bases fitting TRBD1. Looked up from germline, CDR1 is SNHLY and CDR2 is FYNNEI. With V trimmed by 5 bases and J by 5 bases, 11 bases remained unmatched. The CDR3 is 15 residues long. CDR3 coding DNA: TGTGCCAGCAGTTCAAACAGGGGCACGGGGTATGGCTACACCTTC. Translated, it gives CASSSNRGTGYGYTF.

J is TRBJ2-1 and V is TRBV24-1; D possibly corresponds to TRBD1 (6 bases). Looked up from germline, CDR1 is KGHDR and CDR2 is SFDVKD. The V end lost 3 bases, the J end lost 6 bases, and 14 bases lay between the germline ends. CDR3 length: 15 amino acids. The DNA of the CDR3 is TGTGCCACCAGTGATAGGGGGTCCCCGAGCAATGAGCAGTTCTTC. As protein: CATSDRGSPSNEQFF.

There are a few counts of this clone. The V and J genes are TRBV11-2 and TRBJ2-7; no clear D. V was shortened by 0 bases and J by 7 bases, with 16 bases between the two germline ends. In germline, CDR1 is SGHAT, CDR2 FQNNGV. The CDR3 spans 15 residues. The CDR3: CASSLDPGHLGEQYF. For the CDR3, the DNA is TGTGCCAGCAGCTTAGATCCGGGTCACCTTGGAGAGCAGTACTTC.

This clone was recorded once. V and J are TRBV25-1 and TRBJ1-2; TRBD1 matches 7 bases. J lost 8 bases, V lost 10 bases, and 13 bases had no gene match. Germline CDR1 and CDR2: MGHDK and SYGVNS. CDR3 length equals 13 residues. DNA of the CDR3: TGTGCCACTATGGACAGGAGCTTTGGGGGCTACACCTTC. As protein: CATMDRSFGGYTF.

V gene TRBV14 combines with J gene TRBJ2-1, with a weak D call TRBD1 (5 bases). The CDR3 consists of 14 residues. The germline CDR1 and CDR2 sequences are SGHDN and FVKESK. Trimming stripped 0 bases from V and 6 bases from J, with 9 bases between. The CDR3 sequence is CASSQDKGPNEQFF. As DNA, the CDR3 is TGTGCCAGCAGCCAAGATAAGGGGCCCAATGAGCAGTTCTTC.

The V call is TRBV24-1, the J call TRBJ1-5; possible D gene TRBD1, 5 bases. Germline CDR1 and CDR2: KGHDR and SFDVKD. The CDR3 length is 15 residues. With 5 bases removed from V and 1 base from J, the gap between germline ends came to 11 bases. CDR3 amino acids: CATSASGSSNQPQHF. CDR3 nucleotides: TGTGCCACCAGTGCCTCAGGGTCCAGCAATCAGCCCCAGCATTTT.

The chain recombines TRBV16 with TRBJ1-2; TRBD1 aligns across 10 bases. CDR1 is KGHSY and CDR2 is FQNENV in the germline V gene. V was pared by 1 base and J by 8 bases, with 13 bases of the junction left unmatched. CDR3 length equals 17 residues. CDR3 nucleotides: TGTGCCAGCAGCCAATTTAACCCGACAGGGGGCCCTGCGGGCTACACCTTC. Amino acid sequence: CASSQFNPTGGPAGYTF.

CDR3 nucleotides: TGCGCCAGCAGTCAATACATGTATTTT. This gives the protein CASSQYMYF. The V gene is TRBV23-1, the J gene TRBJ2-3; D remains unclear. TRBV23-1 is an open reading frame, and its role is uncertain. CDR3 size: 9 residues. Trimming took 1 base from V and 14 from J, leaving 4 bases between them.

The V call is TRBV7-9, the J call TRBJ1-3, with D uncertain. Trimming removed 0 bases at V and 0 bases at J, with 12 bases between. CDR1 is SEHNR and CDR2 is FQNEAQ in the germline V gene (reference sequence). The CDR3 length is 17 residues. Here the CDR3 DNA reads TGTGCCAGCAGCTTAGCGAGAGGGTACGGCTCTGGAAACACCATATATTTT. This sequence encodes CASSLARGYGSGNTIYF.

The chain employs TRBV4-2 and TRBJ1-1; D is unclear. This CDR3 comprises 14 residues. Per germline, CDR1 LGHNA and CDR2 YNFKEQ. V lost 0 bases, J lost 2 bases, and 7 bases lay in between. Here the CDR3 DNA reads TGTGCCAGCAGCCAAGATCTGAGAAACACTGAAGCTTTCTTT. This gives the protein CASSQDLRNTEAFF.

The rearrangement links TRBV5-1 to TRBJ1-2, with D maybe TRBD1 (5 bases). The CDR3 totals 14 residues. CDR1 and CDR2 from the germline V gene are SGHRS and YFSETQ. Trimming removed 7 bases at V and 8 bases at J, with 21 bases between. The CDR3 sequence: CASCYDSASGGYTF. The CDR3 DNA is TGCGCCAGCTGTTATGACAGTGCCAGCGGGGGCTACACCTTC.

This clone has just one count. CDR3 loop: CASSLKPGGNTEAFF. Here the CDR3 DNA reads TGTGCCAGCAGTTTGAAGCCGGGGGGGAACACTGAAGCTTTCTTT. The chain uses TRBV27 and TRBJ1-1, with a tentative D call TRBD1 (5 bases). This CDR3 has 15 residues. Germline CDR1 MNHEY, CDR2 SMNVEV (reference sequence). The V and J ends lost 3 bases and 1 base respectively, with 12 bases between them.

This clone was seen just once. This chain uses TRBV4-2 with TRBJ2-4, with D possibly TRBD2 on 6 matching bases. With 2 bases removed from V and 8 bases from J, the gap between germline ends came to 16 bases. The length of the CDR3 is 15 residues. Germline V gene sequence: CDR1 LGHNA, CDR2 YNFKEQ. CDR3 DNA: TGTGCCAGCAGCCAATCGCCCGAGGAGCGGGACATTCAGTACTTC. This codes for CASSQSPEERDIQYF.

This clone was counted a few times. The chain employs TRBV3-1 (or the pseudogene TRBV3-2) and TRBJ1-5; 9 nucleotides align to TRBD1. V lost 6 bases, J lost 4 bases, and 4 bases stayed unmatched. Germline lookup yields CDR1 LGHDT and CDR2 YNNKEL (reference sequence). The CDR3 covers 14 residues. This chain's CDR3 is CASSPGTGNQPQHF. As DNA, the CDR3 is TGTGCCAGCAGTCCCGGGACAGGGAATCAGCCCCAGCATTTT.

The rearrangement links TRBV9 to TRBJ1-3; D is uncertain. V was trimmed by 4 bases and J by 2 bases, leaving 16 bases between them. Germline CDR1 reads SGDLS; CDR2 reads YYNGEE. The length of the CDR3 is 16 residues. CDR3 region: CASSPETGDAGNTIYF. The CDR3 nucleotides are TGTGCCAGCAGCCCCGAGACCGGAGACGCTGGAAACACCATATATTTT.

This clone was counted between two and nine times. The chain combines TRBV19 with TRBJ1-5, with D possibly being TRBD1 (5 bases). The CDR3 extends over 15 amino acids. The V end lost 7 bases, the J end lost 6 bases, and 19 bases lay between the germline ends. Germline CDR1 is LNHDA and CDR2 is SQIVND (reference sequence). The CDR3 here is CASTPGRGNRQPQHF. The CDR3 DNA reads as TGTGCCAGTACTCCGGGGCGCGGGAATCGTCAGCCCCAGCATTTT.

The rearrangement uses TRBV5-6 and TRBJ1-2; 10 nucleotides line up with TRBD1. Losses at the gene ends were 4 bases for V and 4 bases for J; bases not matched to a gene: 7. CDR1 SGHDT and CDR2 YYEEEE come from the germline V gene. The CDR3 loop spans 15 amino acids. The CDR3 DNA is TGTGCCAGCAGCGGGCGGACAGGGGGTAGCTATGGCTACACCTTC. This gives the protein CASSGRTGGSYGYTF.

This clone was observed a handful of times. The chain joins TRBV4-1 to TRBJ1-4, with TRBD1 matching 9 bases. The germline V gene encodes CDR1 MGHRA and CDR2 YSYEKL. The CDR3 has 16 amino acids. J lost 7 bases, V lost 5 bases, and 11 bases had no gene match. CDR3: CASSDRQGGRSEKLFF. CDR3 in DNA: TGCGCCAGCAGCGATAGACAGGGGGGCAGGTCTGAAAAACTGTTTTTT.

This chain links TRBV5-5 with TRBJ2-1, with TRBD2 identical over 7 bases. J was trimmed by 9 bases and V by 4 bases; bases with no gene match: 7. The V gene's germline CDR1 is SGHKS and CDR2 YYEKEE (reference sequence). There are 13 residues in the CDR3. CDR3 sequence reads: CASSLGRVGEQFF. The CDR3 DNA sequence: TGTGCCAGCAGCCTAGGGAGGGTCGGTGAGCAGTTCTTC.

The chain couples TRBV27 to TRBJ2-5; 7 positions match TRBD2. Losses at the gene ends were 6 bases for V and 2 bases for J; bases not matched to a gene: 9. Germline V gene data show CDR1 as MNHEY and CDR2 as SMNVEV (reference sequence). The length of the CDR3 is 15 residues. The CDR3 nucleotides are TGTGCCAGCAGGTCCACGGGACTACCTCAAGAGACCCAGTACTTC. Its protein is CASRSTGLPQETQYF.

For the CDR3, the DNA is TGTGCCAGCAGTCCCGGACTGACCACCTACGAGCAGTACTTC. Encoded protein: CASSPGLTTYEQYF. The chain is built from TRBV27 and TRBJ2-7, with D possibly being TRBD2 (5 bases). This CDR3 is 14 amino acids long. The V gene's germline CDR1 is MNHEY and CDR2 SMNVEV (reference sequence). The ends were cut back, 5 bases at V and 2 bases at J, with 13 bases in the middle.

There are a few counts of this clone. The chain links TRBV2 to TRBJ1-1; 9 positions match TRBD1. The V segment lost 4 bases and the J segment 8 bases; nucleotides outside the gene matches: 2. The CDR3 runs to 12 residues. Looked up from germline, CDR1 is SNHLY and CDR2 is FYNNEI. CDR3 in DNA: TGTGCCAGCAGTGTGGACAGGGGAGAAGCTTTCTTT. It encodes CASSVDRGEAFF.

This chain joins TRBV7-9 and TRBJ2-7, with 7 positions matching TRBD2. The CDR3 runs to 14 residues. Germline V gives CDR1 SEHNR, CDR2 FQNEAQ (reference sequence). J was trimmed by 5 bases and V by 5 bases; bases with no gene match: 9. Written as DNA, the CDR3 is TGTGCCAGCAGCACCCCGGGCCGGGAGGACGAGCAGTACTTC. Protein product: CASSTPGREDEQYF.